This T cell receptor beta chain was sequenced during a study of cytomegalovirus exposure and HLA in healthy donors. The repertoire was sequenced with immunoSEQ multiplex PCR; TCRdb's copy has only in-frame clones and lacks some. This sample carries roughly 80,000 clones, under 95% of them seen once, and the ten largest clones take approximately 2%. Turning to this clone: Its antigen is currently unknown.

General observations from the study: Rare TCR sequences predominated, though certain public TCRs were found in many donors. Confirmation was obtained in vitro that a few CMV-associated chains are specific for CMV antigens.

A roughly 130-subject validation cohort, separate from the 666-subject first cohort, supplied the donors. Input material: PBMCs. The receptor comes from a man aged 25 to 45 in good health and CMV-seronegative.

CDR3 bases: TGCGCCAGCGGGCTAGCGGGGGGCCCCTCCTACAATGAGCAGTTCTTC. Translating gives CASGLAGGPSYNEQFF. The V and J genes are TRBV5-1 and TRBJ2-1, with 11 bases that match TRBD2. This CDR3 spans 16 amino acids. Per germline, CDR1 SGHRS and CDR2 YFSETQ. V lost 7 bases to trimming and J lost 0 bases; unmatched junction nucleotides: 6.